These 15 T cell receptor beta chains were all obtained from the same sample, sequenced in a study of T cell responses to AZD1222 COVID-19 vaccine. Libraries were prepared by immunoSEQ multiplex PCR; TCRdb keeps only in-frame clonotypes and omits some of them. The sample has around 130,000 clones, approximately 94% seen once. The specimen was peripheral blood, collected on day 0 of AZD1222 vaccination. The receptors stem from an adult in good health.

The CDR3 nucleotides read TGTGCCAGTAGTATAGGTTCTGGCAGGACCATAATGAACACTGAAGCTTTCTTT. Its protein product is CASSIGSGRTIMNTEAFF. The J gene is TRBJ1-1, the V gene TRBV19; D gene unclear. Between the trimmed V and J ends, which lost 1 base and 0 bases, there was a span of 18 bases. The germline gives CDR1 LNHDA, CDR2 SQIVND (reference sequence). This CDR3 spans 18 amino acids.

The V call is TRBV28, the J call TRBJ1-5; the D gene is possibly TRBD1 (5 bases). There are 15 residues in the CDR3. CDR1 is MDHEN and CDR2 is SYDVKM in the germline V gene. CDR3 loop: CSARDAGLSNQPQHF. In DNA, the CDR3 is TGTTCCGCCCGGGACGCCGGATTGAGCAATCAGCCCCAGCATTTT.

This sequence joins TRBV28 and TRBJ1-3; 7 bases line up with TRBD1. Germline CDR1 is MDHEN and CDR2 is SYDVKM. V lost 4 bases and J lost 3; bases outside the gene matches: 9. This CDR3 comprises 16 residues. The CDR3 loop is CASSSPTGDRGNTIYF. CDR3 sequence (DNA): TGTGCCAGCAGTTCCCCAACAGGGGATCGTGGAAACACCATATATTTT.

The rearrangement links TRBV19 to TRBJ1-5; possibly TRBD1 for D (5 bases). The V end lost 6 bases, the J end lost 2 bases, and 14 bases lay between the germline ends. CDR3 length equals 15 residues. Per germline, CDR1 LNHDA and CDR2 SQIVND (reference sequence). Here the CDR3 reads CASRRDSGGNQPQHF. The DNA of the CDR3 is TGTGCCAGTAGAAGGGACTCTGGGGGCAATCAGCCCCAGCATTTT.

The chain couples TRBV29-1 to TRBJ1-1, with D possibly being TRBD1 (6 bases). Germline V gene lookup returns CDR1 SQVTM and CDR2 ANQGSEA. The CDR3 runs to 13 residues. V lost 4 bases and J lost 6, with 15 bases in between. DNA of the CDR3: TGCAGCGTTGGTATGGGGGGGCACGCTGAAGCTTTCTTT. This codes for CSVGMGGHAEAFF.

The chain is built from TRBV30 and TRBJ2-4; D remains ambiguous. The V end lost 2 bases, the J end lost 0 bases, and 17 bases lay between the germline ends. The CDR3 has 17 amino acids. Per the germline V gene, CDR1 is GTSNPN and CDR2 is SVGIG (reference sequence). CDR3 DNA: TGTGCCTGGAGTTACAAACAAAATGTCTTAGCCAAAAACATTCAGTACTTC. Translating gives CAWSYKQNVLAKNIQYF.

The V gene is TRBV6-5, the J gene TRBJ2-7; tentative D call: TRBD2 (6 bases). The CDR3 length is 14 residues. Germline V lookup: CDR1 MNHEY, CDR2 SVGAGI. With 10 bases removed from V and 3 bases from J, the gap between germline ends came to 19 bases. Here the CDR3 DNA reads TGTGCCACCAACAGAGAAGGCGGGATCTACGAGCAGTACTTC. This translates into CATNREGGIYEQYF.

This clone was recorded only once. The genes are TRBV19 and TRBJ1-2; 7 nucleotides agree with TRBD1. The CDR3 has 17 amino acids. Germline CDR1 is LNHDA and CDR2 is SQIVND (reference sequence). V was pared by 0 bases and J by 0 bases, with 7 bases of the junction left unmatched. This CDR3 reads CASSIDALTGSNYGYTF. As DNA, the CDR3 is TGTGCCAGTAGTATAGACGCGTTGACAGGGTCTAACTATGGCTACACCTTC.

The rearrangement joins TRBV19 to TRBJ1-5; the match to TRBD1 covers 9 bases. The CDR3 runs 16 residues. The germline gives CDR1 LNHDA, CDR2 SQIVND (reference sequence). V shed 6 bases and J 7 bases; nucleotides not matched to a gene: 13. The CDR3 reads CASSTLPGQGEQPQHF. For the CDR3, the DNA is TGTGCCAGTAGCACACTTCCGGGACAGGGCGAGCAGCCCCAGCATTTT.

The gene calls are TRBV7-3 and TRBJ2-6; 14 nucleotides align to TRBD2. V gave up 1 base and J gave up 1 base; unmatched junction bases: 3. Germline lookup yields CDR1 SGHTA and CDR2 FQGTGA. There are 19 residues in the CDR3. For the CDR3, the DNA is TGTGCCAGCAGCTTAAAGGGACTAGCGGGAGTTTCTGGGGCCAACGTCCTGACTTTC. It translates to CASSLKGLAGVSGANVLTF.

The rearrangement uses TRBV30 and TRBJ2-5; tentative D call: TRBD2 (6 bases). The CDR3 runs 14 residues. V shed 3 bases and J shed 5 bases, with 16 bases lying between them. Germline V lookup: CDR1 GTSNPN, CDR2 SVGIG (reference sequence). CDR3 residues: CAWSRLVGVETQYF. DNA for the CDR3: TGTGCCTGGAGCAGACTAGTAGGTGTGGAGACCCAGTACTTC.

The genes are TRBV9 and TRBJ2-1; 8 positions agree with TRBD2. Germline values: CDR1 SGDLS, CDR2 YYNGEE. The V and J ends lost 4 bases and 5 bases, in that order; junction bases with no gene match: 5. The CDR3 is 14 amino acids. The CDR3 reads CASSPPGLDNEQFF. CDR3 DNA: TGTGCCAGCAGCCCCCCGGGACTAGACAATGAGCAGTTCTTC.

The chain recombines TRBV30 with TRBJ2-7; D uncertain. V lost 1 base and J lost 6, with 10 bases in between. Germline CDR1 and CDR2: GTSNPN and SVGIG (reference sequence). This CDR3 has 12 amino acids. CDR3 coding DNA: TGTGCCTGGAGTGCTCAGGTGGGCGAGCAGTACTTC. It encodes CAWSAQVGEQYF.

This chain connects TRBV27 to TRBJ2-2; TRBD2 aligns across 9 bases. The germline V gene encodes CDR1 MNHEY and CDR2 SMNVEV (reference sequence). The CDR3 loop spans 15 amino acids. Trimming cost V 6 bases and J 0 bases; bases outside gene matches: 2. The CDR3 protein is CASRLAGANTGELFF. CDR3 coding DNA: TGTGCCAGCAGACTAGCGGGTGCGAACACCGGGGAGCTGTTTTTT.

V is TRBV12-3 or TRBV12-4 and J is TRBJ1-5; D gene uncertain. The CDR3 has 13 residues. The ends were cut back, 6 bases at V and 1 base at J, with 7 bases in the middle. The CDR3 DNA follows: TGTGCCAGCAGGGCGACCAGCAATCAGCCCCAGCATTTT. Encoded protein: CASRATSNQPQHF.